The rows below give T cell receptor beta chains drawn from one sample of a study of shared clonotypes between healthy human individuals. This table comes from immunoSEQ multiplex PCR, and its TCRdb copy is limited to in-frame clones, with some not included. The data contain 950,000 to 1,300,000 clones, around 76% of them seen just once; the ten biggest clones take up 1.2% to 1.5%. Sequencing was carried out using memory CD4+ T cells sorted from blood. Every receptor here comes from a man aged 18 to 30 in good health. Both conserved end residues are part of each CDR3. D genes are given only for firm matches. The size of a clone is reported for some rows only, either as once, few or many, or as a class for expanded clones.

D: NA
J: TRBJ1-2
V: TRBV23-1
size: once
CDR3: CASSQQRDGYTF
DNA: TGCGCCAGCAGTCAACAAAGGGACGGCTACACCTTC

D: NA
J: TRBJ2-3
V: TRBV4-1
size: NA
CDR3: CASSHVRDTQYF
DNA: TGCGCCAGCAGCCATGTAAGGGATACGCAGTATTTT

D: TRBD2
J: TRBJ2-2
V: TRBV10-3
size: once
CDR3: CAIRGTSLTGELFF
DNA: TGTGCCATCAGAGGGACTAGCTTGACCGGGGAGCTGTTTTTT

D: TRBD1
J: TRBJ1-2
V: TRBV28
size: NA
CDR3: CASSLWAGTGGIDYGYTF
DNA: TGTGCCAGCAGTTTATGGGCGGGGACAGGGGGAATTGACTATGGCTACACCTTC

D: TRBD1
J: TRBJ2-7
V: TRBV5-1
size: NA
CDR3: CASSLEGATYEQYF
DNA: TGCGCCAGCAGCTTGGAGGGGGCGACCTACGAGCAGTACTTC

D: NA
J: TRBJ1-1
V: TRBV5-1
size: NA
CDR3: CASSLKGNTEAFF
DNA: TGCGCCAGCAGCTTGAAAGGCAACACTGAAGCTTTCTTT

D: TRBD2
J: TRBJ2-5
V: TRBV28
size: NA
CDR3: CASSLFFRKGSGGSYRETQYF
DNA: TGTGCCAGCAGTTTATTTTTTAGGAAGGGGAGCGGGGGGAGTTATAGGGAGACCCAGTACTTC

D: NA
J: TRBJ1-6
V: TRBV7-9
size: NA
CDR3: CASSLTSSYNSPLHF
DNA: TGTGCCAGCAGCCTAACAAGCTCCTATAATTCACCCCTCCACTTT

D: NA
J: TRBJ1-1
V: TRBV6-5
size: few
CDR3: CASSSVNTEAFF
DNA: TGTGCCAGCAGTTCGGTGAACACTGAAGCTTTCTTT

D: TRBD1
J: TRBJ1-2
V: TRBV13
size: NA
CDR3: CASSLEGQENYGYTF
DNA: TGTGCCAGCAGCTTGGAGGGACAGGAGAACTATGGCTACACCTTC

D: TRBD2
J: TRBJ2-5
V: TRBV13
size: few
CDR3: CASSLSQRGGWETQYF
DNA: TGTGCCAGCAGCTTATCTCAACGGGGGGGATGGGAGACCCAGTACTTC

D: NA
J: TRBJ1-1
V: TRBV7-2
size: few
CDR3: CASSLGGRTEAFF
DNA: TGTGCCAGCAGCCTGGGGGGGAGGACTGAAGCTTTCTTT

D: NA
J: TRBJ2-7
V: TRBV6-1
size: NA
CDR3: CASRRTQYEQYF
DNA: TGTGCCAGCAGACGGACCCAATACGAGCAGTACTTC

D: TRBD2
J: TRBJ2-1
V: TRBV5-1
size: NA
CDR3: CASSWTSGGPRGSYNEQFF
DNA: TGCGCCAGCAGCTGGACTAGCGGGGGCCCCAGAGGCTCCTACAATGAGCAGTTCTTC

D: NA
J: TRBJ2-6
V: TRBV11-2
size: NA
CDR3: CASSLGSHSGANVLTF
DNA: TGTGCCAGCAGCTTAGGCAGTCACTCTGGGGCCAACGTCCTGACTTTC

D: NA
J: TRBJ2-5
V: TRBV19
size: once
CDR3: CASSIGNGGETQYF
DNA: TGTGCCAGTAGTATCGGCAACGGAGGAGAGACCCAGTACTTC

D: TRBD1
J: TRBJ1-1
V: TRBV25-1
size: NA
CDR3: CASMREGGGAEAFF
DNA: TGTGCCAGCATGAGGGAGGGAGGGGGCGCTGAAGCTTTCTTT

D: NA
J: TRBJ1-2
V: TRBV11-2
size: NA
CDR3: CASSLDRGQKDGYTF
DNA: TGTGCCAGCAGCTTAGATCGTGGGCAGAAGGATGGCTACACCTTC

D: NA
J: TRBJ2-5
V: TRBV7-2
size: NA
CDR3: CASGPGLGAWTQYF
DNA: TGTGCCAGCGGCCCCGGACTGGGGGCGTGGACCCAGTACTTC

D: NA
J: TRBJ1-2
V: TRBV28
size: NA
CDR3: CASSLTDYGYTF
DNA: TGTGCCAGCAGTTTGACCGACTATGGCTACACCTTC

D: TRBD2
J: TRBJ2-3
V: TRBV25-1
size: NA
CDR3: CASSGSLSGRGDTQYF
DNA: TGTGCCAGCAGTGGTTCATTGAGCGGGAGGGGCGATACGCAGTATTTT

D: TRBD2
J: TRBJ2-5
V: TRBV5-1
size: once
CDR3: CASSSAPTSGRETQYF
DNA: TGCGCCAGCAGCTCCGCTCCGACTAGCGGGAGAGAGACCCAGTACTTC

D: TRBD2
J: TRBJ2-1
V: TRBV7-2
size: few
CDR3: CASSQGLAGGQGNEQFF
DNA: TGTGCCAGCAGCCAGGGACTAGCGGGAGGGCAAGGCAATGAGCAGTTCTTC

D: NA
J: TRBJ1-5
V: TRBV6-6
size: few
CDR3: CASSPRPEQPQHF
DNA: TGTGCCAGCAGTCCCCGGCCGGAGCAGCCCCAGCATTTT

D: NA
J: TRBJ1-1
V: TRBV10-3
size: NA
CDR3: CAISDWGGAEAFF
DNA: TGTGCCATCAGTGACTGGGGGGGGGCTGAAGCTTTCTTT

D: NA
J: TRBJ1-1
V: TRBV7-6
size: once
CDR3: CASSWGQMGEAFF
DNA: TGTGCCAGCAGCTGGGGTCAGATGGGAGAAGCTTTCTTT

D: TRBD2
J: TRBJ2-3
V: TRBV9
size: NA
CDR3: CASSAGGGTDTQYF
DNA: TGTGCCAGCAGCGCGGGGGGGGGCACAGATACGCAGTATTTT

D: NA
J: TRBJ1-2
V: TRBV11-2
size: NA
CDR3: CASSFSEGSGYTF
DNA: TGTGCCAGCAGCTTTTCAGAGGGCTCTGGCTACACCTTC

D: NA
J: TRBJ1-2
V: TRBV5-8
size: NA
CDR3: CASSYRSGDNGYTF
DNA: TGTGCCAGCAGCTACCGCTCGGGGGATAATGGCTACACCTTC

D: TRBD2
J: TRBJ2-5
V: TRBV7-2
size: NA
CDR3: CASSSLAGEQETQYF
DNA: TGTGCCAGCAGCTCGCTAGCGGGCGAACAAGAGACCCAGTACTTC

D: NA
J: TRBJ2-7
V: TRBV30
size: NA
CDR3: CAWSVDAYEQYF
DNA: TGTGCCTGGAGTGTAGACGCCTACGAGCAGTACTTC

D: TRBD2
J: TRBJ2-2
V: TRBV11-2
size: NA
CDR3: CASTPNGGGTGELFF
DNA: TGTGCCAGCACCCCCAATGGCGGGGGCACCGGGGAGCTGTTTTTT

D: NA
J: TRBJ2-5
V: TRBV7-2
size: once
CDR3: CASSVQGETQYF
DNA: TGTGCCAGCAGCGTACAGGGAGAGACCCAGTACTTC

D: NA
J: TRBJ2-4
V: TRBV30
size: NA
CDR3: CAWSTGVKNIQYF
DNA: TGTGCCTGGAGCACCGGGGTCAAAAACATTCAGTACTTC